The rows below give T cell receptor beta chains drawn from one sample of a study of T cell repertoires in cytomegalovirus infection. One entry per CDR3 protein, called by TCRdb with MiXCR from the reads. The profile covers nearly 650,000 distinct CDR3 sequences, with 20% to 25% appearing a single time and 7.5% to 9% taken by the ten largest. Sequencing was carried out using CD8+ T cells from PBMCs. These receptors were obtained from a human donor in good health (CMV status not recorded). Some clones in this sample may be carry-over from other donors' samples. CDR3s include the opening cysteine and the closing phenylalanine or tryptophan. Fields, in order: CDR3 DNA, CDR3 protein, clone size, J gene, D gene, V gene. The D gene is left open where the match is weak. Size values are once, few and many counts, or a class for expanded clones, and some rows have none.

CDR3nt: TGTGCCAGCTCACTAGGGGGGACAGGGGACTTTAATTCACCCCTCCACTTT
CDR3aa: CASSLGGTGDFNSPLHF
abundance: many
j_gene: TRBJ1-6
d_gene: TRBD1
v_gene: TRBV7-2

CDR3nt: TGTGCCGGAACAGTAGCGAACACTGAAGCTTTCTTT
CDR3aa: CAGTVANTEAFF
abundance: few
j_gene: TRBJ1-1
d_gene: .
v_gene: TRBV2

CDR3nt: TGTGCCAGCAGCCCCAGGCTAGCGGGGCTTTTCACCGGGGAGCTGTTTTTT
CDR3aa: CASSPRLAGLFTGELFF
abundance: many
j_gene: TRBJ2-2
d_gene: TRBD2
v_gene: TRBV7-2

CDR3nt: TGCAGTGCTAGAGGAAGCGTTAGCTCCTACGAGCAGTACTTC
CDR3aa: CSARGSVSSYEQYF
abundance: .
j_gene: TRBJ2-7
d_gene: .
v_gene: TRBV20-1

CDR3nt: TGCAGCGCTGATCTCGACTACGAGCAGTACTTC
CDR3aa: CSADLDYEQYF
abundance: .
j_gene: TRBJ2-7
d_gene: .
v_gene: TRBV29-1

CDR3nt: TGTGCCAGCAGTTACTCCGGGACAGCTAGCAATCAGCCCCAGCATTTT
CDR3aa: CASSYSGTASNQPQHF
abundance: few
j_gene: TRBJ1-5
d_gene: TRBD1
v_gene: TRBV6-2/TRBV6-3

CDR3nt: TGTGCCAGCAGGCTAGCGGGGAGCTCCTACAATGAGCAGTTCTTC
CDR3aa: CASRLAGSSYNEQFF
abundance: many
j_gene: TRBJ2-1
d_gene: TRBD2
v_gene: TRBV7-2

CDR3nt: TGTGCCAGCAGCCCGTTGTCAGGGGGCACCGGAGAGACCCAGTACTTC
CDR3aa: CASSPLSGGTGETQYF
abundance: .
j_gene: TRBJ2-5
d_gene: TRBD1
v_gene: TRBV28

CDR3nt: TGTGCCAGCACTCCCCTCCCGGGGCTGGGGGGAGGCACTGAAGCTTTCTTT
CDR3aa: CASTPLPGLGGGTEAFF
abundance: .
j_gene: TRBJ1-1
d_gene: .
v_gene: TRBV6-2/TRBV6-3

CDR3nt: TGCGCCAGCAGCCACCCCCGCGGGGAGCTGTTTTTT
CDR3aa: CASSHPRGELFF
abundance: few
j_gene: TRBJ2-2
d_gene: .
v_gene: TRBV4-1

CDR3nt: TGTGCCAGCAGCTACAGGGGCCGCGAGCAGTACTTC
CDR3aa: CASSYRGREQYF
abundance: many
j_gene: TRBJ2-7
d_gene: TRBD1
v_gene: TRBV7-2

CDR3nt: TGTGCCAGCAGTACCACTGACAGGCCTCACTCCTACAATGAGCAGTTCTTC
CDR3aa: CASSTTDRPHSYNEQFF
abundance: .
j_gene: TRBJ2-1
d_gene: .
v_gene: TRBV27

CDR3nt: TGTGCCAGCAGCTCTGGGGACACAGATACGCAGTATTTT
CDR3aa: CASSSGDTDTQYF
abundance: few
j_gene: TRBJ2-3
d_gene: .
v_gene: TRBV7-9

CDR3nt: TGTGCCAGCAGCCATGTGAGCACCCGCGGTGACATTCAGTACTTC
CDR3aa: CASSHVSTRGDIQYF
abundance: .
j_gene: TRBJ2-4
d_gene: .
v_gene: TRBV7-9

CDR3nt: TGTGCCAGCAGAGAACAGGGGAGGGTGGGGGTGAATGAGCAGTTCTTC
CDR3aa: CASREQGRVGVNEQFF
abundance: few
j_gene: TRBJ2-1
d_gene: .
v_gene: TRBV28

CDR3nt: TGTGCCAGCAGCTCGGGGACAAGGGCGTCCTACGAGCAGTACTTC
CDR3aa: CASSSGTRASYEQYF
abundance: .
j_gene: TRBJ2-7
d_gene: .
v_gene: TRBV7-8

CDR3nt: TGTGCCAGCGTGCTGGGCCAGGAAAACACAGATACGCAGTATTTT
CDR3aa: CASVLGQENTDTQYF
abundance: many
j_gene: TRBJ2-3
d_gene: .
v_gene: TRBV7-9

CDR3nt: TGTGCCAGCAGTAAACAGGGGGCCGGTCAGCCCCAGCATTTT
CDR3aa: CASSKQGAGQPQHF
abundance: many
j_gene: TRBJ1-5
d_gene: TRBD1
v_gene: TRBV28

CDR3nt: TGTGCCAGCAGCTCCAACAGGGTGAGGAACACTGAAGCTTTCTTT
CDR3aa: CASSSNRVRNTEAFF
abundance: .
j_gene: TRBJ1-1
d_gene: .
v_gene: TRBV7-9

CDR3nt: TGCAGCGTCCTCTTTGCATCATATGGCTACACCTTC
CDR3aa: CSVLFASYGYTF
abundance: few
j_gene: TRBJ1-2
d_gene: .
v_gene: TRBV29-1

CDR3nt: TGTGCCAGCACACCGCGGGGGGGTGACACTGAAGCTTTCTTT
CDR3aa: CASTPRGGDTEAFF
abundance: few
j_gene: TRBJ1-1
d_gene: .
v_gene: TRBV2

CDR3nt: TGTGCCAGCAGCTTAGAGGCATTCTACGAGCAGTACTTC
CDR3aa: CASSLEAFYEQYF
abundance: few
j_gene: TRBJ2-7
d_gene: .
v_gene: TRBV7-6